Each of the 20 T cell receptor beta chains below was sequenced from the same sample in a study of molecular identifiers for immune sequencing clone quantification. Using its own MiXCR run on the PCR reads, TCRdb lists one record per CDR3 protein. The sample carries about 640,000 distinct CDR3 sequences, approximately 20% recorded once. What was sequenced was naive CD8+ T cells from blood, with Jurkat cell RNA spiked in. The subset was: FACS-sorted CD8+CD4-CCR7+CD45RA+ naive T cells. All receptors come from a human donor in good health. Some libraries in this study had Jurkat cell RNA spiked in.

This chain uses TRBV7-6 with TRBJ2-1, with 8 bases lining up with TRBD2. V gave up 5 bases and J gave up 7 bases; unmatched junction bases: 13. The V gene's germline CDR1 is SGHVS and CDR2 FNYEAQ. This CDR3 has 16 residues. CDR3 region: CASSPSLAALGNEQFF. Written as DNA, the CDR3 is TGTGCCAGCAGCCCGTCACTAGCGGCCCTGGGTAATGAGCAGTTCTTC.

On this clonotype itself: The junction differs from germline at one of its ends, possibly a read error. The V gene is TRBV3-1, the J gene TRBJ1-4; D ambiguous. Germline lookup yields CDR1 LGHDT and CDR2 YNNKEL (reference sequence). The CDR3 consists of 15 residues. The CDR3 nucleotides read TGTGCCAGCAGCCTGGAAAGCGAAACTAATGAAAAACTGCTTTTT. This gives the protein CASSLESETNEKLLF.

The sample holds a few counts of this clonotype. The chain joins TRBV9 to TRBJ2-7, with D perhaps TRBD1 (6 bases). This CDR3 is 14 amino acids long. V was pared by 0 bases and J by 2 bases, with 9 bases between. Germline CDR1 SGDLS, CDR2 YYNGEE. The CDR3 region is CASSVEGDPYEQYF. The CDR3 nucleotides are TGTGCCAGCAGCGTAGAGGGGGATCCCTACGAGCAGTACTTC.

The table lists this clonotype with a count of one. The chain combines TRBV7-8 with TRBJ2-1, with D uncertain. Trimming removed 3 bases from V and 5 bases from J, with 11 bases in between. The CDR3 is 14 residues long. CDR1 SGHVS and CDR2 FQNEAQ come from the germline V gene. CDR3 nucleotides: TGTGCCAGCAGCTTTGGTGTCGGTAACAATGAGCAGTTCTTC. As protein: CASSFGVGNNEQFF. The complete variable domain, with remaining parts taken from reference TRBV7-8 and TRBJ2-1, reads GAGVSQSPRYKVAKRGQDVALRCDPISGHVSLFWYQQALGQGPEFLTYFQNEAQLDKSGLPSDRFFAERPEGSVSTLKIQRTQQEDSAVYLCASSFGVGNNEQFFGPGTRLTVL.

This clonotype was seen many times. The chain recombines TRBV20-1 with TRBJ1-1; D may be TRBD1 (6 bases). With 0 bases removed from V and 4 bases from J, the gap between germline ends came to 15 bases. Germline CDR1 reads DFQATT; CDR2 reads SNEGSKA (reference sequence). This CDR3 comprises 15 residues. CDR3 DNA: TGCAGTGCTAGAGAGATGGGAGGGGGTATCACTGAAGCTTTCTTT. Translation: CSAREMGGGITEAFF.

The chain joins TRBV29-1 to TRBJ2-1, with D unresolved. Germline loops: CDR1 SQVTM, CDR2 ANQGSEA. CDR3 length equals 13 residues. Trimming cost V 0 bases and J 4 bases, with 7 bases left between them. The CDR3 DNA is TGCAGCGTTGAAGATGCTGTATACAATGAGCAGTTCTTC. This encodes CSVEDAVYNEQFF.

The chain recombines TRBV2 with TRBJ2-7; TRBD2 aligns across 10 bases. This CDR3 is 14 amino acids long. Germline assignment: CDR1 SNHLY and CDR2 FYNNEI. Trimming cost V 4 bases and J 3 bases; bases outside gene matches: 3. CDR3 DNA sequence: TGTGCCAGCAGTGGGACTAGCGGTGTCTACGAGCAGTACTTC. Translated: CASSGTSGVYEQYF.

With regard to this clonotype: The germline gene is not matched at one end of the junction; a read error may be the cause. This rearrangement joins TRBV28 to TRBJ1-2, with D perhaps TRBD1 (5 bases). The CDR3 totals 14 residues. From germline, CDR1 is MDHEN and CDR2 SYDVKM. The chain's CDR3 is CASSLNPRGYGYAF. The CDR3 nucleotides are TGTGCCAGCAGTTTAAACCCAAGGGGCTATGGCTACGCCTTC.

This clonotype was picked up many times. V gene TRBV7-9 combines with J gene TRBJ2-3; TRBD2 matches at 13 bases. From germline, CDR1 is SEHNR and CDR2 FQNEAQ (reference sequence). The CDR3 is 18 residues long. J lost 6 bases, V lost 5 bases, and 14 bases had no gene match. The DNA for the CDR3 is TGTGCCAGCAGCCCCTCTCGGGGGCGGACTAGCGGGAGTGATACGCAGTATTTT. Residues: CASSPSRGRTSGSDTQYF.

The sample holds many counts of this clonotype. V and J are TRBV4-2 and TRBJ2-7, with D unclear. Per germline, CDR1 LGHNA and CDR2 YNFKEQ. This CDR3 contains 15 residues. V dropped 0 bases and J dropped 2 bases, with 11 bases sitting between them. CDR3 in DNA: TGTGCCAGCAGCCAAGATTGGGATAGCACCTACGAGCAGTACTTC. Amino acids: CASSQDWDSTYEQYF.

Ten or more counts support this clonotype. The V call is TRBV6-2 or TRBV6-3, the J call TRBJ1-1; D remains unclear. The germline gives CDR1 MNHEY, CDR2 SVGEGT. This CDR3 contains 12 residues. Trimming removed 6 bases from V and 0 bases from J, with 5 bases in between. The CDR3, as DNA: TGTGCCAGCAGCATAATGAACACTGAAGCTTTCTTT. It encodes CASSIMNTEAFF.

This clonotype appeared a few times. The V call is TRBV6-4, the J call TRBJ2-3; D is perhaps TRBD1 (5 bases). CDR1 and CDR2 (germline): MRHNA, SNTAGT. Deletions cut 6 bases from V and 2 bases from J, with 15 bases between. This CDR3 contains 15 residues. CDR3 region: CASRRTDIYTDTQYF. CDR3 in DNA: TGTGCCAGCAGGCGAACGGACATCTACACAGATACGCAGTATTTT.

This clonotype was observed many times. The chain links TRBV7-9 to TRBJ2-3, with a tentative D call TRBD1 (5 bases). This CDR3 is 14 amino acids long. V was pared by 4 bases and J by 2 bases, with 10 bases between. Germline-derived CDR1 and CDR2 are SEHNR and FQNEAQ (reference sequence). This CDR3 is CASSSPDITDTQYF. CDR3 nucleotides: TGTGCCAGCAGCTCCCCGGACATCACAGATACGCAGTATTTT.

The genes are TRBV6-2 or TRBV6-3 and TRBJ1-3; D is ambiguous. The CDR3 is made up of 14 amino acids. Germline CDR1 reads MNHEY; CDR2 reads SVGEGT. V shed 4 bases and J shed 1 base, with 8 bases lying between them. CDR3 in amino acids: CASSFSGSGNTIYF. CDR3 coding DNA: TGTGCCAGCAGTTTTTCGGGGTCTGGAAACACCATATATTTT.

Of note for this clonotype: It may be a read error: a sequence one base away is much more abundant. The rearrangement links TRBV11-2 to TRBJ2-3; D is uncertain. With 1 base removed from V and 1 base from J, the gap between germline ends came to 12 bases. Germline assignment: CDR1 SGHAT and CDR2 FQNNGV. CDR3 length: 16 amino acids. DNA for the CDR3: TGTGCCAGCAGCTTAGTTCCGTGGCTCGGCACAGATACGCAGTATTTT. Amino acid sequence: CASSLVPWLGTDTQYF.

On this clonotype: At one of its ends the junction is not consistent with the germline gene, which may arise from a read error. This sequence joins TRBV19 and TRBJ2-7; 7 bases match TRBD2. This CDR3 comprises 11 residues. Germline V gene lookup returns CDR1 LNHDA and CDR2 SQIVND (reference sequence). The chain's CDR3 is CAGGSSCEQYF. The CDR3 DNA is TGTGCGGGCGGGAGCTCCTGCGAGCAGTACTTC.

With respect to this clonotype: A read error may be the cause here, since a much bigger clone is one base away. The rearrangement uses TRBV6-5 and TRBJ2-7; D is possibly TRBD2 (5 bases). CDR1 is MNHEY, CDR2 SVGAGI, per germline. CDR3 size: 16 residues. V shed 0 bases and J shed 9 bases, with 21 bases lying between them. In DNA form, the CDR3 reads TGTGCCAGCAGTTACTCTTCAATGGACGGCGGACGGGGGCAGTACTTC. Amino acid sequence: CASSYSSMDGGRGQYF.

J is TRBJ1-5 and V is TRBV6-1, with D uncertain. Germline CDR1 is MNHNS and CDR2 is SASEGT. The CDR3 length is 16 residues. Trimming removed 6 bases at V and 3 bases at J, with 18 bases between. The CDR3: CASSEFVPLDNQPQHF. CDR3 bases: TGTGCCAGCAGCGAATTTGTTCCCCTCGACAATCAGCCCCAGCATTTT.

J is TRBJ2-1 and V is TRBV4-1; 10 bases agree with TRBD2. The junction had 12 bases not matched to a gene; V was cut back by 0 bases and J by 10 bases. Per the germline V gene, CDR1 is MGHRA and CDR2 is YSYEKL. There are 17 residues in the CDR3. The CDR3 nucleotides read TGCGCCAGCAGCCAAGAAGTTAGCGGGGGGCCGGGGAGAGAGCAGTTCTTC. The encoded protein is CASSQEVSGGPGREQFF.

This clonotype was seen more than once but under ten times. This chain connects TRBV30 to TRBJ2-5; 10 bases line up with TRBD2. Germline CDR1 is GTSNPN and CDR2 is SVGIG (reference sequence). Unmatched junction bases numbered 6, after V lost 3 bases and J lost 5 bases. This CDR3 has 14 amino acids. DNA of the CDR3: TGTGCCTGGAGACAGCGGGAGGGCTGGGAGACCCAGTACTTC. Translation gives CAWRQREGWETQYF.